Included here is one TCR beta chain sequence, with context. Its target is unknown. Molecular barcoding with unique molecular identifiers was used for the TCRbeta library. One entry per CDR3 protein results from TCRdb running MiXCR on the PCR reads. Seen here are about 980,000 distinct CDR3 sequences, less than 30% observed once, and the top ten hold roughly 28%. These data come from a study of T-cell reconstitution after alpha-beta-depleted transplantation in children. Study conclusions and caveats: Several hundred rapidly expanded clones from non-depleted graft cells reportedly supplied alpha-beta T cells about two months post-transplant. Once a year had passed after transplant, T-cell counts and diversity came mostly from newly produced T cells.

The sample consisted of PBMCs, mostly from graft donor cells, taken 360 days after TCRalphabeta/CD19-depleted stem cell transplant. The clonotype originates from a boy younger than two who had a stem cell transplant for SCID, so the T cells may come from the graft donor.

The CDR3 bases are TGTGCCAGCAGTGGACTCAGCGTCTACGAGCAGTACTTC. It translates to CASSGLSVYEQYF. The chain carries TRBV6-1 and TRBJ2-7, with D unclear. Trimming took 4 bases from V and 3 from J, leaving 10 bases between them. The length of the CDR3 is 13 residues. Germline-derived CDR1 and CDR2 are MNHNS and SASEGT.